A selection of T cell receptor beta chains follows, all from one sample in a study of vaccination effects on CD4 cells after COVID-19. Method: immunoSEQ multiplex PCR; TCRdb's copy keeps in-frame clones and lacks some. Among tens of thousands of clones, more than 60% were seen once, and the ten largest hold under 12%. For these receptors, no antigen is known. Here the sequenced sample was CD4+ T cells from PBMCs cultured with SARS-CoV-2 spike peptides, taken before COVID-19 vaccination. These receptors came from a human donor who received a COVID-19 vaccine. Both conserved end residues are part of each CDR3. Each record gives: CDR3 length, V gene, J gene, D gene, clone size, CDR3 DNA, CDR3 protein. A D gene is named only where the DNA matches it firmly. The size of a clone is reported for some rows only, either as once, few or many, or as a class for expanded clones.

20	TRBV28	TRBJ1-4	TRBD1	-	TGTGCCAGCATGGGGTTATGGGGCAGGGGGCCAAAATCAACTAATGAAAAACTGTTTTTT	CASMGLWGRGPKSTNEKLFF
16	TRBV24-1	TRBJ1-2	-	few	TGTGCCACCAGTGACCGGAGCCTGATCCAGAACTATGGCTACACCTTC	CATSDRSLIQNYGYTF
17	TRBV9	TRBJ2-3	TRBD2	-	TGTGCCAGCAGCGCCCAGAATAGCGGGGGGGCCTTAGATACGCAGTATTTT	CASSAQNSGGALDTQYF
13	TRBV12-3/TRBV12-4	TRBJ2-1	-	-	TGTGCCAGCAGCCGTGGACGGGGGAATGAGCAGTTCTTC	CASSRGRGNEQFF
15	TRBV2	TRBJ1-6	TRBD1	few	TGTGCCAGCAGCGAACGGGACAGCGCCAATTCACCCCTCCACTTT	CASSERDSANSPLHF
19	TRBV4-2	TRBJ2-5	TRBD2	-	TGTGCCAGCAGCCAAGATTATGGGCTAGCGGGGGGGCCTTGGGAGACCCAGTACTTC	CASSQDYGLAGGPWETQYF
15	TRBV3-1/TRBV3-2	TRBJ1-4	-	-	TGTGCCAGCAGCCTCTACAGGGTTGGAGGTGAAAAACTGTTTTTT	CASSLYRVGGEKLFF
14	TRBV7-2	TRBJ2-1	TRBD2	once	TGTGCCAGCAGACCTGGACTAGCGAGGAATGAGCAGTTCTTC	CASRPGLARNEQFF
15	TRBV2	TRBJ2-2	-	-	TGTGCCAGCAGCCAGGGGTCCGCGAACACCGGGGAGCTGTTTTTT	CASSQGSANTGELFF
15	TRBV30	TRBJ1-1	-	once	TGTGCCTGGAGTGTCCCCGAGAAAACGTACACTGAAGCTTTCTTT	CAWSVPEKTYTEAFF
16	TRBV7-2	TRBJ2-3	TRBD1	once	TGTGCCAGCAGCTTAGCCGGGACAGGGGCTGGAGATACGCAGTATTTT	CASSLAGTGAGDTQYF
13	TRBV10-2	TRBJ1-4	-	few	TGCGCCAGCACGGACGGAAGTAATGAAAAACTGTTTTTT	CASTDGSNEKLFF
14	TRBV24-1	TRBJ1-1	TRBD1	-	TGTGCCACCAGTGATCGGACAGGGGGGGCTGAAGCTTTCTTT	CATSDRTGGAEAFF
15	TRBV5-1	TRBJ2-5	-	-	TGCGCCAGCAGCTTGGGCGGGGTCCGAGGGTTGACCCAGTACTTC	CASSLGGVRGLTQYF
13	TRBV2	TRBJ1-5	-	-	TGTGCCAGCAAGGGGACAACTAATCAGCCCCAGCATTTT	CASKGTTNQPQHF
16	TRBV3-1/TRBV3-2	TRBJ2-1	-	-	TGTGCCAGCAGCCCTTTCCTGGACACCTCCTACAATGAGCAGTTCTTC	CASSPFLDTSYNEQFF
16	TRBV24-1	TRBJ2-5	TRBD1	-	TGTGCCACCAGCCCCACCGGGACAGGGTTGTCGGAGACCCAGTACTTC	CATSPTGTGLSETQYF
15	TRBV9	TRBJ2-3	-	-	TGTGCCAGCAGCGTAGAAAGGGGCCGTGTCGATACGCAGTATTTT	CASSVERGRVDTQYF
15	TRBV5-1	TRBJ2-2	-	-	TGCGCCAGCAGCTTAGGACCGATCAACACCGGGGAGCTGTTTTTT	CASSLGPINTGELFF
15	TRBV3-1/TRBV3-2	TRBJ1-3	-	-	TGTGCCAGCAGCCCCACTGCAGGGTGGGGAAACACCATATATTTT	CASSPTAGWGNTIYF
16	TRBV12-5	TRBJ1-3	-	-	TGTGCTAGTGGTTCCCGGGACATAGACTCTGGAAACACCATATATTTT	CASGSRDIDSGNTIYF
15	TRBV2	TRBJ2-2	TRBD2	-	TGTGCCAGCCGAAGACTAGCGTCCAACACCGGGGAGCTGTTTTTT	CASRRLASNTGELFF
14	TRBV7-8	TRBJ1-1	-	-	TGTGCCAGCAGCTTTGTGGAATTAAGCACTGAAGCTTTCTTT	CASSFVELSTEAFF
13	TRBV2	TRBJ1-2	-	-	TGTGCAACCACGGGCGGAGCTAACTATGGCTACACCTTC	CATTGGANYGYTF
13	TRBV7-7	TRBJ1-1	-	once	TGTGCCAGCAGCTTAGACCCTGGCACTGAAGCTTTCTTT	CASSLDPGTEAFF
15	TRBV7-9	TRBJ1-1	TRBD1	once	TGTGCCAGCAGCCCCCGGACAGGGACGAACACTGAAGCTTTCTTT	CASSPRTGTNTEAFF
16	TRBV19	TRBJ1-2	-	-	TGTGCCAGTAGTATGAGCCCCCAAGACGGAAACTATGGCTACACCTTC	CASSMSPQDGNYGYTF
16	TRBV7-2	TRBJ1-4	-	-	TGTGCCAGCAGCTCCTTCGGGGGGCGGATTAATGAAAAACTGTTTTTT	CASSSFGGRINEKLFF
15	TRBV5-1	TRBJ2-3	TRBD2	-	TGCGCCAGCAGCTTGCTAGCGGGGGGGGCAGATACGCAGTATTTT	CASSLLAGGADTQYF
14	TRBV6-5	TRBJ1-5	-	-	TGTGCCAGCAGGAGTGGAGGCCAAGATCAGCCCCAGCATTTT	CASRSGGQDQPQHF
13	TRBV5-1	TRBJ2-5	TRBD1	-	TGCGCCAGCAGCCGGACAGGGGAAGAGACCCAGTACTTC	CASSRTGEETQYF
17	TRBV5-1	TRBJ2-3	-	-	TGCGCCAGCAGCTTGGCCTACGCGGGGGCCAACACAGATACGCAGTATTTT	CASSLAYAGANTDTQYF
12	TRBV3-1/TRBV3-2	TRBJ1-1	-	-	TGTGCCAGTGGGGGTCGGAGCACTGAAGCTTTCTTT	CASGGRSTEAFF
15	TRBV27	TRBJ1-4	-	-	TGTGCCAGCAGCCTAGCCGGGACATTCCCAGAAAAACTGTTTTTT	CASSLAGTFPEKLFF
13	TRBV19	TRBJ1-1	TRBD1	-	TGTGCCACGGACAGGGGGCGAGGGAATGAAGCTTTCTTT	CATDRGRGNEAFF
13	TRBV19	TRBJ1-5	-	-	TGTGCCAGCACCCGGGACAGCAATCAGCCCCAGCATTTT	CASTRDSNQPQHF
13	TRBV30	TRBJ1-2	-	few	TGTGCCTGGAAGCTGGAAAGGTCGGGTGGCTACACCTTC	CAWKLERSGGYTF
15	TRBV7-8	TRBJ2-3	-	-	TGTGCCAGCAGCCGAGGCCCGGGGAGTGCAGATACGCAGTATTTT	CASSRGPGSADTQYF
16	TRBV5-4	TRBJ2-2	TRBD2	few	TGTGCCAGCAGCTTATCGGGGGGGAAGTACACCGGGGAGCTGTTTTTT	CASSLSGGKYTGELFF
19	TRBV9	TRBJ2-3	TRBD1	-	TGTGCCAGCAGCGTAGCTTCGGGACAGGGGGTTGGTGTGACAGATACGCAGTATTTT	CASSVASGQGVGVTDTQYF
14	TRBV4-3	TRBJ1-4	-	-	TGCGCCAGCAGCACTCGGGGGGGAGATGAAAAACTGTTTTTT	CASSTRGGDEKLFF
16	TRBV10-2	TRBJ2-1	TRBD2	few	TGCGCCAGCATAGATTCAGCGGGGGCCGGATACAATGAGCAGTTCTTC	CASIDSAGAGYNEQFF
17	TRBV2	TRBJ1-1	-	-	TGTGCCAGCAGAGAACAGGGTATCGACTTAGTGGGCACTGAAGCTTTCTTT	CASREQGIDLVGTEAFF
15	TRBV5-4	TRBJ1-1	-	-	TGTGCCAGCAGCCGACCTGGGGCCATGAACACTGAAGCTTTCTTT	CASSRPGAMNTEAFF
18	TRBV19	TRBJ1-5	TRBD1	-	TGTGCCAGTAGACCGGGACAGGGGGCCGTTTATAGCAATCAGCCCCAGCATTTT	CASRPGQGAVYSNQPQHF
13	TRBV5-1	TRBJ1-1	-	once	TGCGCCAGCAAGTTGGGGGGGGACACTGAAGCTTTCTTT	CASKLGGDTEAFF
13	TRBV7-2	TRBJ1-5	-	once	TGTGCCAGCAGCCCTGAGGTCCCCCAGCCCCAGCATTTT	CASSPEVPQPQHF
14	TRBV29-1	TRBJ1-1	-	-	TGCAGCGTCCTCATTAGACACGCGAACACTGAAGCTTTCTTT	CSVLIRHANTEAFF
14	TRBV27	TRBJ1-2	-	-	TGTGCCAGCAGTTTTTCGGGTTCCAACTATGGCTACACCTTC	CASSFSGSNYGYTF
16	TRBV18	TRBJ2-3	TRBD2	-	TGTGCCAGCTCACCAGTGACTAGCGGGGGCACAGATACGCAGTATTTT	CASSPVTSGGTDTQYF
16	TRBV18	TRBJ1-6	TRBD1	-	TGTGCCAGCTCACCCACGGGACAGGTGTATAATTCACCCCTCCACTTT	CASSPTGQVYNSPLHF
13	TRBV6-4	TRBJ2-3	TRBD1	-	TGTGCCAGCAGGGGACAGGGCTCAGATACGCAGTATTTT	CASRGQGSDTQYF
14	TRBV9	TRBJ2-4	TRBD1	-	TGTGCCAGCAGCGCACGGACAGGGGCGGACATTCAGTACTTC	CASSARTGADIQYF
13	TRBV5-1	TRBJ1-6	TRBD1	once	TGCGCCAGCAGCTTGGTGGCAGGGGGCCCCCTCCACTTT	CASSLVAGGPLHF
12	TRBV29-1	TRBJ2-5	TRBD1	-	TGCAGCGTTTCCAAACAGGGGGAGACCCAGTACTTC	CSVSKQGETQYF